Presented here are 18 T cell receptor beta chains from one specimen sequenced in a study of blood T cell repertoires in COVID-19. Sequenced by immunoSEQ multiplex PCR; TCRdb stores in-frame clones only, minus some. The top ten clones hold approximately 28% of a sample with about 120,000 clones, around 89% of them seen once. The sample consisted of peripheral blood. Source of these receptors: a man in his 70s with active or convalescent COVID-19.

This clone has a single count. V and J are TRBV2 and TRBJ2-1; 8 bases are a match to TRBD2. The germline V gene has CDR1 SNHLY and CDR2 FYNNEI. Losses at the gene ends were 6 bases for V and 8 bases for J; bases not matched to a gene: 3. The CDR3 spans 12 residues. The chain's CDR3 is CASSTSGDEQFF. The CDR3 coding sequence is TGTGCCAGCAGCACTAGCGGAGATGAGCAGTTCTTC.

This clone was detected once. This chain joins TRBV18 and TRBJ2-7; D possibly corresponds to TRBD2 (6 bases). The CDR3 extends over 15 amino acids. Germline CDR1 reads KGHSH; CDR2 reads LQKENI. Deletions cut 2 bases from V and 0 bases from J, with 11 bases between. Written as DNA, the CDR3 is TGTGCCAGCTCACCATGGGAGGAATCCTCCTACGAGCAGTACTTC. Protein product: CASSPWEESSYEQYF.

The CDR3 DNA sequence: TGCGCCAGCAGCGAGACTAGGACCAGTAACTATGGCTACACCTTC. Protein: CASSETRTSNYGYTF. This chain joins TRBV5-1 and TRBJ1-2; D not resolved. Trimming removed 4 bases at V and 1 base at J, with 14 bases between. The CDR3 runs 15 residues. CDR1 SGHRS and CDR2 YFSETQ come from the germline V gene.

This chain connects TRBV5-8 to TRBJ1-5; D is undetermined. This CDR3 spans 12 amino acids. CDR1 and CDR2 (germline): SGHTS, YDEGEE. The ends were cut back, 4 bases at V and 11 bases at J, with 13 bases in the middle. Here the CDR3 reads CASSLVIESQHF. The CDR3 bases are TGTGCCAGCAGCCTGGTCATCGAGTCCCAGCATTTT.

This clone showed up just once. The chain joins TRBV11-3 to TRBJ1-1; tentative D call: TRBD1 (5 bases). The length of the CDR3 is 14 residues. V lost 3 bases and J lost 0, with 8 bases in between. The germline gives CDR1 SGHNT, CDR2 YENEEA. The CDR3 DNA is TGTGCCAGCAGCTTCAGGGCCATGAACACTGAAGCTTTCTTT. Translated: CASSFRAMNTEAFF.

This rearrangement joins TRBV28 to TRBJ1-1; D might be TRBD1 (6 bases). Germline V lookup: CDR1 MDHEN, CDR2 SYDVKM. The CDR3 totals 14 residues. V lost 4 bases to trimming and J lost 11 bases, with 20 bases between them. The CDR3 loop reads CASSYDRIERWAFF. As DNA, the CDR3 is TGTGCCAGCAGTTACGACAGGATAGAAAGGTGGGCTTTCTTT.

This chain uses TRBV12-1 with TRBJ2-1; the table's TRBD2 call for D was not verified on the DNA. TRBV12-1 is reported as a pseudogene. The length of the CDR3 is 14 residues. Here the CDR3 reads CASSTIAGGMMQFF. As DNA, the CDR3 is TGTGCCAGCAGCACCATAGCGGGAGGTATGATGCAGTTCTTC.

The V gene is TRBV6-5, the J gene TRBJ1-2; a possible D gene is TRBD1 (5 bases). This CDR3 is 15 amino acids long. Germline CDR1 MNHEY, CDR2 SVGAGI. The V and J ends lost 7 bases and 7 bases respectively, with 22 bases between them. In nucleotides, the CDR3 is TGTGCCAGCACCTTCGGGACTTACTCGGGGGGTGGCTACACCTTC. Protein: CASTFGTYSGGGYTF.

This clone is a singleton in its sample. V is TRBV2 and J is TRBJ2-1; 12 positions agree with TRBD2. The germline V gene encodes CDR1 SNHLY and CDR2 FYNNEI. This CDR3 comprises 14 residues. Trimming at V came to 6 bases and at J to 8 bases, leaving 5 bases not matched to a gene. CDR3 sequence reads: CASRTSGRWDEQFF. In nucleotides, the CDR3 is TGTGCCAGCAGAACTAGCGGGAGGTGGGATGAGCAGTTCTTC.

This rearrangement joins TRBV28 to TRBJ1-2; perhaps TRBD1 as D (5 bases). From germline, CDR1 is MDHEN and CDR2 SYDVKM. V was cut by 10 bases and J by 4 bases, with 25 bases left in between. The CDR3 sequence is 16 residues long. CDR3: CATWGGGTSFLYGYTF. DNA of the CDR3: TGTGCCACCTGGGGGGGAGGCACCAGCTTCCTCTATGGCTACACCTTC.

The chain has TRBV27 and TRBJ1-1, with 8 bases aligning to TRBD1. V lost 7 bases to trimming and J lost 4 bases; unmatched junction nucleotides: 11. Germline V gene lookup returns CDR1 MNHEY and CDR2 SMNVEV (reference sequence). The CDR3 is 15 amino acids. The CDR3 loop is CASTRNGQGSTEAFF. CDR3 nucleotide sequence: TGTGCCAGCACTAGAAACGGACAGGGAAGCACTGAAGCTTTCTTT.

The J gene is TRBJ2-1, the V gene TRBV7-9; 10 bases match TRBD2. V shed 5 bases and J 3 bases; nucleotides not matched to a gene: 7. This CDR3 has 16 amino acids. The V gene's germline CDR1 is SEHNR and CDR2 FQNEAQ (reference sequence). The DNA for the CDR3 is TGTGCCAGCAGCCCGAGGACTAGCGGAGGCTACAATGAGCAGTTCTTC. Its protein product is CASSPRTSGGYNEQFF.

The J gene is TRBJ1-4, the V gene TRBV6-5; 7 nucleotides align to TRBD1. Per the germline V gene, CDR1 is MNHEY and CDR2 is SVGAGI. The CDR3 length is 14 residues. V trimming: 6 bases; J trimming: 7 bases; junction bases outside the gene matches: 8. This chain's CDR3 is CASRRDSNTEKLFF. As DNA, the CDR3 is TGTGCCAGCAGAAGGGACAGCAATACTGAAAAACTGTTTTTT.

The chain joins TRBV18 to TRBJ2-5, with TRBD2 matching 7 bases. Germline V lookup: CDR1 KGHSH, CDR2 LQKENI. The CDR3 is made up of 15 amino acids. V dropped 1 base and J dropped 2; count of bases not matched to a gene: 4. CDR3 residues: CASSPLSGLQETQYF. The CDR3 coding sequence is TGTGCCAGCTCACCACTATCGGGACTACAAGAGACCCAGTACTTC. The complete variable domain, with remaining parts taken from reference TRBV18 and TRBJ2-5, reads NAGVMQNPRHLVRRRGQEARLRCSPMKGHSHVYWYRQLPEEGLKFMVYLQKENIIDESGMPKERFSAEFPKEGPSILRIQQVVRGDSAAYFCASSPLSGLQETQYFGPGTRLLVL.

The chain combines TRBV19 with TRBJ2-1; TRBD2 agrees at 14 bases. The ends lost 5 bases at V and 0 bases at J; junction bases unmatched: 6. Per germline, CDR1 LNHDA and CDR2 SQIVND (reference sequence). CDR3 length: 18 residues. CDR3 bases: TGTGCCAGTAGTGGGACTAGCGGGAGAGTTGGCTCCTACAATGAGCAGTTCTTC. Translating it yields CASSGTSGRVGSYNEQFF.

The V gene is TRBV28, the J gene TRBJ2-3; no clear D gene. The CDR3 runs 14 residues. Germline V lookup: CDR1 MDHEN, CDR2 SYDVKM. Trimming took 0 bases from V and 1 from J, leaving 5 bases between them. The CDR3 DNA is TGTGCCAGCAGTTTATGGCAGGGCACAGATACGCAGTATTTT. This sequence encodes CASSLWQGTDTQYF.

The rearrangement links TRBV27 to TRBJ2-7; 7 positions agree with TRBD1. The CDR3 contains 14 residues. CDR1 MNHEY and CDR2 SMNVEV come from the germline V gene (reference sequence). V lost 2 bases to trimming and J lost 1 base; unmatched junction nucleotides: 2. The chain's CDR3 is CASSLNRGSYEQYF. DNA of the CDR3: TGTGCCAGCAGTTTAAACAGGGGTTCCTACGAGCAGTACTTC.

The chain recombines TRBV6-5 with TRBJ2-7; 7 bases align to TRBD1. Germline CDR1 is MNHEY and CDR2 is SVGAGI. The CDR3 runs to 13 residues. The trim removed 9 bases at V and 4 bases at J, leaving 9 bases unmatched. CDR3 in DNA: TGTGCCAGTCAGAACAGGGGTGGATACGAGCAGTACTTC. This translates into CASQNRGGYEQYF.